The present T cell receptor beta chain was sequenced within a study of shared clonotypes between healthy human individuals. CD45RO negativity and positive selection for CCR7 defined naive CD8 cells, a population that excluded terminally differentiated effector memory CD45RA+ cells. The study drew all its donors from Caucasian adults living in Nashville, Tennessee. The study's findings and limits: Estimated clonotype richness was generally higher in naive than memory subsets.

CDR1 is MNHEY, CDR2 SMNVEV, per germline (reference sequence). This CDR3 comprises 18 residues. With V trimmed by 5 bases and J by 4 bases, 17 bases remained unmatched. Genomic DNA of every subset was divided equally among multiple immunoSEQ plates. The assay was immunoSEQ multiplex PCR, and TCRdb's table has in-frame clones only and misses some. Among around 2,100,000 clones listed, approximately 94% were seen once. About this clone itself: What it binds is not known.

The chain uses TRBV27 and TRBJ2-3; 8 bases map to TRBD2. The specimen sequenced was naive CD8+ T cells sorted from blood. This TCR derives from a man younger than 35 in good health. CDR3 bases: TGTGCCAGCAGTCTCACCGGATATGCGGGAGGTTGGGCAGATACGCAGTATTTT. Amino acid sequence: CASSLTGYAGGWADTQYF.